Given below is one T cell receptor beta chain in context. This clonotype was detected many times. What this receptor recognizes is not known. The record has no base qualities; no much larger clone is one base away. V ends up 2 bases short and J 1 base short, with an unmatched junction base count of 7. The cysteine opens and the phenylalanine closes a CDR3 of 15 amino acids. The retained sequence is limited to the CDR3, 45 bases, with the frame set at the first base. CDR1 is given as DFQATT and CDR2 as SNEGSKA, both from the germline V gene (reference sequence). The sample is drawn from a study of T-cell reconstitution after alpha-beta-depleted transplantation in children listed by TCRdb under 2016. Background for the entire study: Using TCR repertoire profiling, the study quantitatively followed how T-cell immune reconstitution unfolded in children after TCRalphabeta/CD19-depleted allogeneic hematopoietic cell transplantation.

The library was obtained by PCR. Instrument used: Illumina HiSeq 2500. TCR libraries were prepared with molecular barcoding, using unique molecular identifiers to normalize TCRbeta repertoire quantification. The public reads were quality trimmed at Q25 with fastp and then assembled into clones with MiXCR by TCRdb, keeping productive beta chains. Rows are unified per CDR3 protein, each entry keeping the most common DNA and genes. This sample is represented by more than 550,000 distinct CDR3 sequences; roughly 10% of them were singletons. Together, the top ten hold 4% to 5% of the sample. The clonotype originates from a human donor who donated a stem cell graft to a child with acute myeloid leukemia. The sample here was PBMCs from the stem cell graft donor, taken from the stem cell graft. The sequence links TRBV20-1 to TRBJ1-1; TRBD1 lines up with 7 middle nucleotides. The nucleotides read TGCAGTGCTAGACCCACAGGGGTGCGGAACACTGAAGCTTTCTTT. This encodes CSARPTGVRNTEAFF.